What follows are 29 T cell receptor beta chains derived from one specimen sequenced in a study of blood T cell repertoires in COVID-19. The table came from immunoSEQ multiplex PCR; TCRdb's copy has only in-frame clones and leaves some out. The table lists 150,000 to 200,000 clones, 81% of them singletons. The source material was peripheral blood. The receptors derive from a man aged 60 to 75 with active or convalescent COVID-19.

The sample holds one count of this clone. The chain joins TRBV5-4 to TRBJ2-7; D unclear. V lost 3 bases, J lost 5 bases, and 6 bases lay in between. The CDR3 has 11 amino acids. Germline values: CDR1 SGHNT, CDR2 YYREEE (reference sequence). The CDR3 sequence is CASSSRDEQYF. The CDR3 DNA is TGTGCCAGCAGCTCCCGTGACGAGCAGTACTTC.

The chain links TRBV19 to TRBJ1-6; D might be TRBD1 (6 bases). The CDR3 is 13 amino acids. CDR1 LNHDA and CDR2 SQIVND come from the germline V gene (reference sequence). V lost 8 bases and J lost 7, with 12 bases in between. CDR3: CASSDRQNSPLHF. CDR3 nucleotide sequence: TGTGCCAGTTCTGACAGGCAGAATTCACCCCTCCACTTT.

The chain has TRBV21-1 and TRBJ2-2; the table's D call, TRBD2, has no DNA check behind it. TRBV21-1 is annotated as a pseudogene. The CDR3 length is 18 residues. The CDR3 is CASSRGLAGGPLTGELFF. CDR3 DNA: TGTGCCAGCAGCAGGGGGCTAGCGGGAGGGCCTCTGACCGGGGAGCTGTTTTTT.

For the CDR3, the DNA is TGTGCCAGTTTACCGGGACAGGGTCAGCCCCAGCATTTT. Its translation is CASLPGQGQPQHF. V gene TRBV19 combines with J gene TRBJ1-5; 9 nucleotides match TRBD1. The J segment lost 6 bases and the V segment lost 8 bases, leaving 5 bases of the junction unmatched. The CDR3 contains 13 residues. Germline-derived CDR1 and CDR2 are LNHDA and SQIVND (reference sequence).

The rearrangement uses TRBV6-1 and TRBJ1-6; D not certain. Per the germline V gene, CDR1 is MNHNS and CDR2 is SASEGT. CDR3 length equals 17 residues. Trimming pared 2 bases from V and 6 bases from J, leaving 17 bases between. The CDR3 coding sequence is TGTGCCAGCAGTGAAAGAGACGGGTTCAGTAGTAATTCACCCCTCCACTTT. This translates into CASSERDGFSSNSPLHF.

This chain links TRBV11-3 with TRBJ2-1, with 9 nucleotides matching TRBD1. Germline V gene data show CDR1 as SGHNT and CDR2 as YENEEA. CDR3 length: 16 residues. V gave up 6 bases and J gave up 5 bases; unmatched junction bases: 11. The CDR3 DNA sequence: TGTGCCAGCAGTTCAAAGGACAGGGGACGCGACAATGAGCAGTTCTTC. Residues: CASSSKDRGRDNEQFF. Full variable domain (outside the CDR3, taken from reference TRBV11-3 and TRBJ2-1): EAGVVQSPRYKIIEKKQPVAFWCNPISGHNTLYWYLQNLGQGPELLIRYENEEAVDDSQLPKDRFSAERLKGVDSTLKIQPAELGDSAVYLCASSSKDRGRDNEQFFGPGTRLTVL.

On this clone: Sequence at one end of the junction differs from germline and may be a read error. Here the CDR3 reads CASSQGTSGSPSF. CDR3 bases: TGTGCCAGCAGTCAGGGGACTAGCGGGAGCCCTTCCTTC. The rearrangement joins TRBV6-5 to TRBJ2-7; TRBD2 agrees at 14 bases. The CDR3 sequence is 13 residues long. Germline V gene lookup returns CDR1 MNHEY and CDR2 SVGAGI.

This chain connects TRBV5-1 to TRBJ1-2; maybe TRBD1 (6 bases). This CDR3 is built from 15 residues. V was trimmed by 3 bases and J by 7 bases, leaving 19 bases between them. Germline V gene lookup returns CDR1 SGHRS and CDR2 YFSETQ. The CDR3 DNA follows: TGCGCCAGCAGCTCGAACGTTGGACAGCCGGGTGGCTACACCTTC. It yields the protein CASSSNVGQPGGYTF. Full variable domain (remainder filled in from reference TRBV5-1 and TRBJ1-2): KAGVTQTPRYLIKTRGQQVTLSCSPISGHRSVSWYQQTPGQGLQFLFEYFSETQRNKGNFPGRFSGRQFSNSRSEMNVSTLELGDSALYLCASSSNVGQPGGYTFGSGTRLTVV.

This clone was recorded only once. The rearrangement uses TRBV5-5 and TRBJ2-2; D not certain. V lost 6 bases and J 1 base, leaving 16 bases between the germline ends. The CDR3 length is 16 residues. Looked up from germline, CDR1 is SGHKS and CDR2 is YYEKEE (reference sequence). This CDR3 reads CASTSHLTLNTGELFF. The CDR3 nucleotides read TGTGCCAGCACCTCCCATCTAACCTTGAACACCGGGGAGCTGTTTTTT.

The CDR3 spells CASSPGLAGGQETQYF. CDR3 coding DNA: TGTGCCAGCAGTCCGGGACTAGCGGGGGGCCAAGAGACCCAGTACTTC. The J gene is TRBJ2-5, the V gene TRBV2; TRBD2 matches at 15 bases. Germline CDR1 is SNHLY and CDR2 is FYNNEI. The CDR3 loop spans 16 amino acids. J was trimmed by 1 base and V by 5 bases; bases with no gene match: 2.

The chain links TRBV3-1 (or the pseudogene TRBV3-2) to TRBJ2-3; TRBD2 agrees at 7 bases. Looked up from germline, CDR1 is LGHDT and CDR2 is YNNKEL (reference sequence). The CDR3 contains 16 residues. Trimming at V came to 0 bases and at J to 2 bases, leaving 5 bases not matched to a gene. The CDR3 loop is CASSQDISGHTDTQYF. CDR3 sequence (DNA): TGTGCCAGCAGCCAAGATATTAGCGGGCACACAGATACGCAGTATTTT.

The rearrangement uses TRBV4-1 and TRBJ1-4, with unresolved D. This CDR3 is built from 19 residues. Germline V lookup: CDR1 MGHRA, CDR2 YSYEKL. V was trimmed by 0 bases and J by 1 base, leaving 18 bases between them. CDR3 nucleotide sequence: TGCGCCAGCAGCCAAGAAAGGTCGAGAGGGATTGGAACTAATGAAAAACTGTTTTTT. It yields the protein CASSQERSRGIGTNEKLFF.

The genes are TRBV5-1 and TRBJ2-1; tentative D call: TRBD2 (6 bases). V was clipped by 6 bases and J by 8 bases, with 21 bases between them. CDR1 and CDR2 (germline): SGHRS, YFSETQ. This CDR3 region has 15 residues. CDR3 nucleotides: TGCGCCAGCACGCCGACTAGTACTCCCAGCGATGAGCAGTTCTTC. This encodes CASTPTSTPSDEQFF.

The V and J genes are TRBV13 and TRBJ1-1; possibly TRBD1 for D (5 bases). V lost 0 bases and J 2 bases, leaving 10 bases between the germline ends. This CDR3 is 15 amino acids long. Germline CDR1 PRHDT, CDR2 FYEKMQ (reference sequence). CDR3: CASSLGSGPNTEAFF. DNA for the CDR3: TGTGCCAGCAGCTTAGGATCAGGGCCTAACACTGAAGCTTTCTTT. Using reference TRBV13 and TRBJ1-1 for the parts outside the CDR3, the full variable domain is AAGVIQSPRHLIKEKRETATLKCYPIPRHDTVYWYQQGPGQDPQFLISFYEKMQSDKGSIPDRFSAQQFSDYHSELNMSSLELGDSALYFCASSLGSGPNTEAFFGQGTRLTVV.

The chain couples TRBV25-1 to TRBJ1-4, with unresolved D. CDR1 is MGHDK and CDR2 is SYGVNS in the germline V gene. Trimming took off 6 bases at V and 7 bases at J, with 12 bases between the two ends. This CDR3 region has 13 residues. The CDR3 here is CASRVEGSEKLFF. The CDR3 DNA sequence: TGTGCCAGCAGAGTAGAGGGAAGTGAAAAACTGTTTTTT.

This sequence joins TRBV19 and TRBJ1-1; 9 bases match TRBD1. The CDR3 loop spans 14 amino acids. J lost 1 base, V lost 3 bases, and 0 bases had no gene match. Looked up from germline, CDR1 is LNHDA and CDR2 is SQIVND (reference sequence). DNA of the CDR3: TGTGCCAGTAGTATGGGACAGGGGAACACTGAAGCTTTCTTT. Translation gives CASSMGQGNTEAFF.

On this clone itself: The sample contains more than one DNA sequence encoding this CDR3. The rearrangement uses TRBV5-1 and TRBJ2-1, with TRBD2 identical over 8 bases. V lost 2 bases to trimming and J lost 0 bases; unmatched junction nucleotides: 4. The V gene's germline CDR1 is SGHRS and CDR2 YFSETQ. This CDR3 has 16 residues. The CDR3 sequence: CASSFGSGSSYNEQFF. CDR3 nucleotide sequence: TGCGCCAGCAGCTTCGGGAGCGGGAGCTCCTACAATGAGCAGTTCTTC. The full variable domain, its missing parts supplied by reference TRBV5-1 and TRBJ2-1, is KAGVTQTPRYLIKTRGQQVTLSCSPISGHRSVSWYQQTPGQGLQFLFEYFSETQRNKGNFPGRFSGRQFSNSRSEMNVSTLELGDSALYLCASSFGSGSSYNEQFFGPGTRLTVL.

The V and J genes are TRBV24-1 and TRBJ2-1; 7 nucleotides align to TRBD2. Germline V gene sequence: CDR1 KGHDR, CDR2 SFDVKD. The ends lost 7 bases at V and 2 bases at J; junction bases unmatched: 4. The CDR3 runs 14 residues. The CDR3 DNA reads as TGTGCCACCAGCCCCGGGACTACCTACAATGAGCAGTTCTTC. It codes for CATSPGTTYNEQFF.

The chain links TRBV5-4 to TRBJ2-7, with 9 positions matching TRBD2. The V gene end was trimmed by 4 bases and the J gene end by 3 bases; junction bases not matched to a gene: 8. Per the germline V gene, CDR1 is SGHNT and CDR2 is YYREEE (reference sequence). CDR3 length: 15 amino acids. This CDR3 is CASSPTLTSGYEQYF. CDR3 nucleotides: TGTGCCAGCAGCCCTACCTTGACTAGCGGCTACGAGCAGTACTTC.

The V gene is TRBV18, the J gene TRBJ1-1, with D maybe TRBD1 (6 bases). Germline V CDR1 and CDR2: KGHSH, LQKENI. V was cut by 5 bases and J by 1 base, with 8 bases left in between. The CDR3 covers 13 residues. CDR3 sequence: CASSKGENTEAFF. The CDR3 DNA sequence: TGTGCCAGCTCAAAGGGGGAGAACACTGAAGCTTTCTTT.

A note on this clone: At one of its ends the junction is not consistent with the germline gene, which may arise from a read error. This chain links TRBV28 with TRBJ2-1, with 8 nucleotides matching TRBD1. CDR1 and CDR2 from the germline V gene are MDHEN and SYDVKM. This CDR3 has 12 amino acids. The CDR3 bases are TGTGCCAGCAGTTTAATGAGACAGGGGCAGCTCTTC. It is translated as CASSLMRQGQLF.

This sequence joins TRBV3-1 (or the pseudogene TRBV3-2) and TRBJ2-5; D is unclear. V lost 4 bases, J lost 0 bases, and 18 bases lay in between. Germline V gives CDR1 LGHDT, CDR2 YNNKEL (reference sequence). CDR3 length equals 17 residues. This CDR3 is CASSPPWLTSYQETQYF. The CDR3 DNA reads TGTGCCAGCAGCCCACCGTGGCTCACGTCTTACCAAGAGACCCAGTACTTC.

This rearrangement joins TRBV27 to TRBJ1-2; TRBD1 aligns across 10 bases. The length of the CDR3 is 16 residues. V dropped 2 bases and J dropped 2; count of bases not matched to a gene: 5. Per germline, CDR1 MNHEY and CDR2 SMNVEV (reference sequence). The CDR3 bases are TGTGCCAGCAGTTTAAAGACAGGGGGCGCGAACTATGGCTACACCTTC. Amino acids: CASSLKTGGANYGYTF.

The sample holds one count of this clone. Written as DNA, the CDR3 is TGTGCCAGCAGTAAATTAGGGGGCCAAAACATTCAGTACTTC. Its translation is CASSKLGGQNIQYF. The rearrangement joins TRBV6-5 to TRBJ2-4, with 7 bases matching TRBD1. Germline V gene data show CDR1 as MNHEY and CDR2 as SVGAGI. After removal of 5 bases from V and 5 bases from J, the junction contained 6 bases not matched to a gene. The CDR3 length is 14 residues.

The V call is TRBV6-5, the J call TRBJ2-5, with D possibly TRBD2 on 6 matching bases. Trimming cost V 6 bases and J 5 bases, with 16 bases left between them. Looked up from germline, CDR1 is MNHEY and CDR2 is SVGAGI. The CDR3 sequence is 14 residues long. The CDR3 is CASSPFSGEETQYF. For the CDR3, the DNA is TGTGCCAGCAGCCCCTTTTCGGGGGAGGAGACCCAGTACTTC.

V and J are TRBV19 and TRBJ2-2; D gene uncertain. Germline loops: CDR1 LNHDA, CDR2 SQIVND (reference sequence). V lost 3 bases to trimming and J lost 6 bases, with 11 bases between them. CDR3 length equals 14 residues. CDR3: CASSIKSVAGELFF. CDR3 nucleotides: TGTGCCAGTAGTATCAAGAGCGTAGCCGGGGAGCTGTTTTTT.

This chain uses TRBV3-1 (or the pseudogene TRBV3-2) with TRBJ1-1; D may be TRBD1 (6 bases). The CDR3 spans 14 residues. The germline gives CDR1 LGHDT, CDR2 YNNKEL (reference sequence). V shed 2 bases and J shed 5 bases, with 12 bases lying between them. CDR3 in DNA: TGTGCCAGCAGCCAAACCCCAAGGGGGACTGAAGCTTTCTTT. It translates to CASSQTPRGTEAFF.

This rearrangement joins TRBV5-1 to TRBJ1-1; D unresolved. Trimming cost V 0 bases and J 0 bases, with 9 bases left between them. The length of the CDR3 is 15 residues. Germline values: CDR1 SGHRS, CDR2 YFSETQ. CDR3 region: CASSLDTNMNTEAFF. DNA for the CDR3: TGCGCCAGCAGCTTGGACACGAACATGAACACTGAAGCTTTCTTT.

This clone was seen just once. The V and J genes are TRBV3-1 (or the pseudogene TRBV3-2) and TRBJ2-1; 7 bases align to TRBD2. The V gene end was trimmed by 4 bases and the J gene end by 0 bases; junction bases not matched to a gene: 12. Germline V gene sequence: CDR1 LGHDT, CDR2 YNNKEL (reference sequence). This CDR3 spans 18 amino acids. The chain's CDR3 is CASSRAASGASSYNEQFF. In nucleotides, the CDR3 is TGTGCCAGCAGCCGAGCGGCAAGCGGGGCGAGCTCCTACAATGAGCAGTTCTTC.